What follows are 25 T cell receptor beta chains derived from one specimen sequenced in a study of blood T cell repertoires in COVID-19. Using immunoSEQ multiplex PCR, the repertoire was profiled, and TCRdb retains in-frame clones only, with some absent. The table includes 250,000 or so clones, around 90% detected once. Sequenced material: peripheral blood. The receptors were gathered from a woman aged 55-69 years with COVID-19, enrolled during active disease.

The gene calls are TRBV19 and TRBJ1-5; no firm D call. V lost 1 base to trimming and J lost 5 bases, with 18 bases between them. Germline CDR1 LNHDA, CDR2 SQIVND (reference sequence). The CDR3 contains 17 residues. The CDR3 spells CASSIVEGRGPHQPQHF. The CDR3 DNA sequence: TGTGCCAGTAGTATAGTCGAAGGCCGGGGTCCGCATCAGCCCCAGCATTTT.

This clone was recorded only once. This chain connects TRBV5-1 to TRBJ1-2, with D possibly TRBD1 on 6 matching bases. The CDR3 is made up of 13 amino acids. The ends were cut back, 0 bases at V and 8 bases at J, with 11 bases in the middle. Germline assignment: CDR1 SGHRS and CDR2 YFSETQ. The CDR3 nucleotides are TGCGCCAGCAGCTTGGCTGGGGGCCGCGGCTACACCTTC. Translation gives CASSLAGGRGYTF.

J is TRBJ2-3 and V is TRBV13; 9 bases map to TRBD1. There are 15 residues in the CDR3. J gave up 5 bases and V 4 bases, and 7 bases lay outside the gene matches. The germline CDR1 and CDR2 sequences are PRHDT and FYEKMQ (reference sequence). The CDR3 here is CASSSPGQGLDTQYF. As DNA, the CDR3 is TGTGCCAGCAGCTCTCCGGGACAGGGATTAGATACGCAGTATTTT.

Only a few counts were recorded for this clone. The chain recombines TRBV7-3 with TRBJ2-2, with D unclear. Trimming removed 1 base at V and 4 bases at J, with 10 bases between. Germline-derived CDR1 and CDR2 are SGHTA and FQGTGA. The CDR3 is made up of 15 amino acids. The CDR3 sequence is CASSLSSLITGELFF. In DNA, the CDR3 is TGTGCCAGCAGCTTAAGTAGTTTAATCACCGGGGAGCTGTTTTTT.

V usage is TRBV27 and J usage is TRBJ1-4; D may be TRBD1 (6 bases). The CDR3 loop spans 15 amino acids. With 2 bases removed from V and 5 bases from J, the gap between germline ends came to 12 bases. In germline, CDR1 is MNHEY, CDR2 SMNVEV (reference sequence). CDR3: CASSLRGTPNEKLFF. The CDR3 nucleotides are TGTGCCAGCAGTTTAAGGGGGACACCCAATGAAAAACTGTTTTTT.

The chain has TRBV11-1 and TRBJ2-3; the D is unclear. Germline CDR1 and CDR2: SGHAT and FQDESV (reference sequence). The CDR3 covers 15 residues. V gave up 2 bases and J gave up 0 bases, with 9 bases separating them. The CDR3 is CASSLLELSTDTQYF. DNA for the CDR3: TGTGCCAGCAGCTTATTAGAGCTAAGCACAGATACGCAGTATTTT.

The chain joins TRBV11-2 to TRBJ2-2; 12 nucleotides align to TRBD1. V lost 4 bases to trimming and J lost 5 bases; unmatched junction nucleotides: 5. The CDR3 has 16 amino acids. Germline CDR1 and CDR2: SGHAT and FQNNGV. CDR3: CASSSGQGARTGELFF. The CDR3 coding sequence is TGTGCCAGCAGCTCGGGACAGGGGGCGCGGACCGGGGAGCTGTTTTTT.

This chain uses TRBV3-1 (or the pseudogene TRBV3-2) with TRBJ1-2, with 10 bases that match TRBD1. The CDR3 is 14 amino acids. J lost 8 bases, V lost 4 bases, and 7 bases had no gene match. The germline V gene encodes CDR1 LGHDT and CDR2 YNNKEL (reference sequence). In DNA, the CDR3 is TGTGCCAGCAGCCGAGACAGGGGGCTCGGAGGCTACACCTTC. Amino acid sequence: CASSRDRGLGGYTF.

The J gene is TRBJ2-3, the V gene TRBV29-1; no clear D. CDR3 length: 13 residues. The germline CDR1 and CDR2 sequences are SQVTM and ANQGSEA. Trimming left V 6 bases short and J 6 bases short, with 16 bases between. DNA of the CDR3: TGCAGCGTCCGGTCCCACCGAGGTGATACGCAGTATTTT. Amino acids: CSVRSHRGDTQYF.

This clone is a singleton in its sample. The chain joins TRBV19 to TRBJ1-5; the D gene is possibly TRBD1 (5 bases). CDR1 is LNHDA, CDR2 SQIVND, per germline (reference sequence). The CDR3 consists of 16 residues. Trimming removed 3 bases at V and 5 bases at J, with 17 bases between. The CDR3 nucleotides read TGTGCCAGTAGTATTTGGGGTGCGGGGCGGGATCAGCCCCAGCATTTT. Protein: CASSIWGAGRDQPQHF. The full variable domain, completed using reference TRBV19 and TRBJ1-5, is DGGITQSPKYLFRKEGQNVTLSCEQNLNHDAMYWYRQDPGQGLRLIYYSQIVNDFQKGDIAEGYSVSREKKESFPLTVTSAQKNPTAFYLCASSIWGAGRDQPQHFGDGTRLSIL.

The genes are TRBV11-3 and TRBJ2-1, with 7 positions matching TRBD2. This CDR3 is built from 12 residues. From germline, CDR1 is SGHNT and CDR2 YENEEA. After removal of 6 bases from V and 8 bases from J, the junction contained 4 bases not matched to a gene. As DNA, the CDR3 is TGTGCCAGCAGTTCCGCGGGGGATGAGCAGTTCTTC. Translating gives CASSSAGDEQFF.

The rearrangement links TRBV5-4 to TRBJ2-7; 7 positions agree with TRBD1. The V and J ends lost 1 base and 13 bases, in that order; junction bases with no gene match: 11. The germline gives CDR1 SGHNT, CDR2 YYREEE (reference sequence). The CDR3 sequence is 13 residues long. The CDR3 protein is CASSLSLTTGRYF. For the CDR3, the DNA is TGTGCCAGCAGCTTGTCGCTGACGACAGGGCGTTACTTC. The full variable domain, with the rest looked up from reference TRBV5-4 and TRBJ2-7, is ETGVTQSPTHLIKTRGQQVTLRCSSQSGHNTVSWYQQALGQGPQFIFQYYREEENGRGNFPPRFSGLQFPNYSSELNVNALELDDSALYLCASSLSLTTGRYFGPGTRLTVT.

J is TRBJ2-7 and V is TRBV5-1; TRBD2 matches at 9 bases. J was trimmed by 2 bases and V by 4 bases; bases with no gene match: 4. Germline-derived CDR1 and CDR2 are SGHRS and YFSETQ. The CDR3 sequence is 14 residues long. The CDR3 region has the DNA TGCGCCAGCAGCCCGGCGGGGGGGGCCTACGAGCAGTACTTC. This codes for CASSPAGGAYEQYF.

The chain combines TRBV19 with TRBJ1-6; D may be TRBD1 (5 bases). This CDR3 region has 15 residues. The ends were cut back, 1 base at V and 8 bases at J, with 12 bases in the middle. From germline, CDR1 is LNHDA and CDR2 SQIVND (reference sequence). The CDR3 region has the DNA TGTGCCAGTAGTATAGTCGGCAGGGCCGATTCACCCCTCCACTTT. This translates into CASSIVGRADSPLHF. Complete variable domain (other parts from reference TRBV19 and TRBJ1-6): DGGITQSPKYLFRKEGQNVTLSCEQNLNHDAMYWYRQDPGQGLRLIYYSQIVNDFQKGDIAEGYSVSREKKESFPLTVTSAQKNPTAFYLCASSIVGRADSPLHFGNGTRLTVT.

This clone was seen more than once but under ten times. The rearrangement uses TRBV7-6 and TRBJ1-3; TRBD1 agrees at 7 bases. J lost 0 bases, V lost 5 bases, and 7 bases had no gene match. Germline loops: CDR1 SGHVS, CDR2 FNYEAQ. The CDR3 is 16 amino acids. The CDR3 loop reads CASSAGRGFSGNTIYF. The CDR3 bases are TGTGCCAGCAGCGCGGGCAGGGGGTTCTCTGGAAACACCATATATTTT.

In nucleotides, the CDR3 is TGTGCCAGCGGACAAAGGTGGCAGGGCGACGGGGAGCTGTTTTTT. The encoded protein is CASGQRWQGDGELFF. The chain combines TRBV7-9 with TRBJ2-2, with D maybe TRBD1 (5 bases). CDR1 is SEHNR and CDR2 is FQNEAQ in the germline V gene (reference sequence). Trimming took 8 bases from V and 7 from J, leaving 20 bases between them. There are 15 residues in the CDR3.

V gene TRBV4-3 combines with J gene TRBJ2-1, with a tentative D call TRBD2 (6 bases). Per the germline V gene, CDR1 is LGHNA and CDR2 is YSLEER. V dropped 3 bases and J dropped 3 bases, with 18 bases sitting between them. This CDR3 has 17 residues. CDR3 loop: CASSQDYGTRRYNEQFF. The CDR3 DNA sequence: TGCGCCAGCAGCCAGGACTACGGGACTCGACGCTACAATGAGCAGTTCTTC.

This rearrangement joins TRBV7-2 to TRBJ2-7, with D tentatively TRBD2 (6 bases). Germline CDR1 and CDR2: SGHTA and FQGNSA. Between the trimmed V and J ends, which lost 8 bases and 0 bases, there was a span of 11 bases. The CDR3 is made up of 13 amino acids. CDR3 sequence reads: CASEGGDSYEQYF. CDR3 in DNA: TGTGCCAGCGAAGGCGGGGACTCCTACGAGCAGTACTTC.

The rearrangement links TRBV7-2 to TRBJ2-3; 8 bases fit TRBD2. This CDR3 region has 16 residues. V lost 1 base and J lost 0; bases outside the gene matches: 3. From germline, CDR1 is SGHTA and CDR2 FQGNSA. The CDR3 loop reads CASSLDPSGSTDTQYF. In DNA form, the CDR3 reads TGTGCCAGCAGCTTAGACCCTAGCGGGAGCACAGATACGCAGTATTTT.

The CDR3 loop reads CASSFSGTVSYEQYF. CDR3 nucleotide sequence: TGTGCCAGCAGCTTTTCGGGGACTGTATCCTACGAGCAGTACTTC. The V call is TRBV5-6, the J call TRBJ2-7; the D gene is possibly TRBD2 (6 bases). The CDR3 is made up of 15 amino acids. The germline V and J ends were trimmed by 2 bases and 1 base, with 13 bases remaining between them. Germline V gene data show CDR1 as SGHDT and CDR2 as YYEEEE.

The count of this clone is one. The chain has TRBV4-3 and TRBJ1-2; unclear D gene. V lost 0 bases to trimming and J lost 4 bases, with 12 bases between them. Germline V CDR1 and CDR2: LGHNA, YSLEER. This CDR3 is built from 15 residues. CDR3 nucleotides: TGCGCCAGCAGCCAAGAAGCCCAAGGGAGCTATGGCTACACCTTC. Amino acids: CASSQEAQGSYGYTF.

This sequence joins TRBV3-1 (or the pseudogene TRBV3-2) and TRBJ1-5; 7 nucleotides agree with TRBD1. CDR1 LGHDT and CDR2 YNNKEL come from the germline V gene (reference sequence). There are 13 residues in the CDR3. After removal of 4 bases from V and 6 bases from J, the junction contained 3 bases not matched to a gene. The CDR3 DNA reads as TGTGCCAGCAGCCGACAGGGAAGTCAGCCCCAGCATTTT. Translated: CASSRQGSQPQHF.

The rearrangement joins TRBV6-1 to TRBJ1-5, with 8 bases lining up with TRBD1. V lost 3 bases and J lost 7; bases outside the gene matches: 5. The germline CDR1 and CDR2 sequences are MNHNS and SASEGT. The CDR3 runs 14 residues. CDR3 in DNA: TGTGCCAGCAGTGACCAGGGGGCTGAACAGCCCCAGCATTTT. Protein sequence: CASSDQGAEQPQHF.

A single count supports this clone. J is TRBJ1-4 and V is TRBV5-1, with unresolved D. Germline CDR1 and CDR2: SGHRS and YFSETQ. V lost 4 bases and J 7 bases, leaving 17 bases between the germline ends. The CDR3 has 15 amino acids. CDR3 in amino acids: CASSPSGEAGEKLFF. The CDR3 DNA follows: TGCGCCAGCAGCCCGTCCGGGGAGGCGGGTGAAAAACTGTTTTTT.

The J gene is TRBJ1-6, the V gene TRBV19; 9 nucleotides agree with TRBD1. The CDR3 sequence is 15 residues long. Trimming at V came to 5 bases and at J to 10 bases, leaving 9 bases not matched to a gene. The germline V gene encodes CDR1 LNHDA and CDR2 SQIVND (reference sequence). The CDR3 coding sequence is TGTGCCAGTAGTGTGGGGACAGGGTCAGAATCACCCCTCCACTTT. Amino acids: CASSVGTGSESPLHF.